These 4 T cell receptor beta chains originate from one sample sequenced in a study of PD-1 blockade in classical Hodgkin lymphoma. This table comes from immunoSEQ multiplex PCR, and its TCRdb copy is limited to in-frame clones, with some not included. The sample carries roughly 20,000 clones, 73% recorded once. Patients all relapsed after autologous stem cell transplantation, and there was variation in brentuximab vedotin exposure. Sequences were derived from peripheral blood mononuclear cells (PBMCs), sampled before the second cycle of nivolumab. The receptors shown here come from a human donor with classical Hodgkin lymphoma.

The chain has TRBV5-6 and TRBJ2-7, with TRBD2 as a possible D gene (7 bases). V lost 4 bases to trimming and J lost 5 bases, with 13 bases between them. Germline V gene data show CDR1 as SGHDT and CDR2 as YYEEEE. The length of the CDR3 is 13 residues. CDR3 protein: CASSPGGRDEQYF. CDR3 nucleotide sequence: TGTGCCAGCAGCCCGGGGGGCAGGGACGAGCAGTACTTC.

The CDR3 DNA reads TGTGCCAGCAGCTTAGTGGGGGCAATGAACACTGAAGCTTTCTTT. Translating gives CASSLVGAMNTEAFF. This chain links TRBV7-2 with TRBJ1-1; D is perhaps TRBD1 (6 bases). The V and J ends lost 1 base and 0 bases respectively, with 9 bases between them. Germline CDR1 and CDR2: SGHTA and FQGNSA. The CDR3 totals 15 residues. Full variable domain (remainder filled in from reference TRBV7-2 and TRBJ1-1): GAGVSQSPSNKVTEKGKDVELRCDPISGHTALYWYRQSLGQGLEFLIYFQGNSAPDKSGLPSDRFSAERTGGSVSTLTIQRTQQEDSAVYLCASSLVGAMNTEAFFGQGTRLTVV.

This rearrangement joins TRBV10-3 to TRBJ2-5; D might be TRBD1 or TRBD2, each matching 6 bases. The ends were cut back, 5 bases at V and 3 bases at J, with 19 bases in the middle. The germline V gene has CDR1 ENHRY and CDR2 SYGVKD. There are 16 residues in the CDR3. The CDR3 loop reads CAISRGGGGSKETQYF. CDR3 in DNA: TGTGCCATCAGTCGGGGCGGAGGGGGATCTAAAGAGACCCAGTACTTC.

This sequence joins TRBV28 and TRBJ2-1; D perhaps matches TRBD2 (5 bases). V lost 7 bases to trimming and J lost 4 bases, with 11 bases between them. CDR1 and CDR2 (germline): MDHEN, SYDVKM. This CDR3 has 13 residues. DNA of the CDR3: TGTGCCAGCATCCCAGCGGCGTACAATGAGCAGTTCTTC. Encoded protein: CASIPAAYNEQFF.